This is a list of T cell receptor beta chains from one sample in a study of T cell responses to AZD1222 COVID-19 vaccine. Produced via immunoSEQ multiplex PCR; TCRdb's table is partial and in-frame only. The sample has some 150,000 clones, approximately 91% seen once. The input for sequencing was peripheral blood, taken after recovery from COVID-19. The receptors come from an adult who had recovered from COVID-19. Both conserved end residues are part of each CDR3. A D gene is named only where the DNA matches it firmly. Not all rows give a size; the values are once, few, many and, for expanded clones, a class.

clone_size | j_call | v_call | d_call | cdr3_aa | cdr3_nt
NA | TRBJ2-1 | TRBV7-2 | NA | CASSLVAASSYNEQFF | TGTGCCAGCAGCTTAGTGGCGGCTAGCTCCTACAATGAGCAGTTCTTC
NA | TRBJ2-7 | TRBV7-9 | NA | CASSSTGWGGEQYF | TGTGCCAGCAGCTCGACAGGGTGGGGAGGCGAGCAGTACTTC
NA | TRBJ2-7 | TRBV19 | TRBD2 | CASSIGGLAGRYEQYF | TGTGCCAGTAGTATTGGGGGACTAGCGGGGAGGTACGAGCAGTACTTC
NA | TRBJ2-7 | TRBV5-1 | TRBD1 | CASSLAPQGSASYEQYF | TGCGCCAGCAGCTTGGCCCCACAGGGGTCGGCCTCCTACGAGCAGTACTTC
NA | TRBJ1-3 | TRBV7-7 | TRBD1 | CASTTDRGVSSGNTIYF | TGTGCCAGCACGACCGACAGGGGGGTTTCCTCTGGAAACACCATATATTTT
NA | TRBJ2-3 | TRBV15 | NA | CATSSTRSFTDTQYF | TGTGCCACCAGCTCCACACGAAGTTTCACAGATACGCAGTATTTT
NA | TRBJ2-2 | TRBV27 | NA | CASSAVGELFF | TGTGCCAGCAGTGCAGTCGGGGAGCTGTTTTTT
NA | TRBJ1-4 | TRBV2 | NA | CASSISQLLTNEKLFF | TGTGCCAGCAGTATCTCCCAGCTACTGACTAATGAAAAACTGTTTTTT
NA | TRBJ2-2 | TRBV9 | TRBD1 | CASSLGQGIDVGELFF | TGTGCCAGCAGCCTAGGACAGGGGATTGACGTCGGGGAGCTGTTTTTT
NA | TRBJ2-3 | TRBV7-3 | NA | CASSLMGTDTQYF | TGTGCCAGCAGCTTAATGGGTACAGATACGCAGTATTTT
NA | TRBJ2-3 | TRBV7-3 | TRBD2 | CASSLGPAGGGRTDTQYF | TGTGCCAGCAGCTTAGGCCCTGCGGGGGGCGGACGAACAGATACGCAGTATTTT
NA | TRBJ2-7 | TRBV9 | TRBD2 | CASSQGLAGAPYEQYF | TGTGCCAGCAGTCAAGGACTAGCGGGAGCTCCCTACGAGCAGTACTTC
NA | TRBJ2-5 | TRBV24-1 | NA | CATSDPGLARSETQYF | TGTGCCACCAGTGATCCCGGGTTAGCAAGGTCGGAGACCCAGTACTTC
NA | TRBJ2-4 | TRBV3-1/TRBV3-2 | NA | CASSQPGVLAGLAKNIQYF | TGTGCCAGCAGCCAACCAGGTGTACTGGCGGGTCTAGCCAAAAACATTCAGTACTTC
once | TRBJ2-7 | TRBV7-9 | NA | CASSLKHEQYF | TGTGCCAGCAGCTTGAAACACGAGCAGTACTTC
NA | TRBJ1-1 | TRBV2 | TRBD1 | CASRTGTGTEAFF | TGTGCCAGCAGAACCGGGACAGGTACTGAAGCTTTCTTT
NA | TRBJ1-2 | TRBV28 | TRBD1 | CASNGQGIYGYTF | TGTGCCAGCAATGGACAGGGGATCTATGGCTACACCTTC
NA | TRBJ1-1 | TRBV18 | NA | CASSPPDTEAFF | TGTGCCAGCTCACCACCGGATACTGAAGCTTTCTTT
NA | TRBJ2-7 | TRBV7-2 | TRBD1 | CASSLLGQGGSEQYF | TGTGCCAGCAGCCTACTGGGACAGGGAGGTTCCGAGCAGTACTTC
NA | TRBJ1-2 | TRBV5-1 | TRBD1 | CASSWGQGANYGYTF | TGCGCCAGCAGCTGGGGACAGGGGGCGAACTATGGCTACACCTTC
NA | TRBJ1-4 | TRBV6-5 | NA | CASSYSSVLFNEKLFF | TGTGCCAGCAGTTACTCCTCGGTCCTCTTTAATGAAAAACTGTTTTTT
NA | TRBJ2-2 | TRBV15 | TRBD1 | CATSRTDSGGAYTGELFF | TGTGCCACCAGCAGAACCGACTCAGGGGGCGCGTACACCGGGGAGCTGTTTTTT
NA | TRBJ2-2 | TRBV2 | TRBD1 | CASRTGQGESGELFF | TGTGCCAGCCGGACTGGACAGGGTGAATCCGGGGAGCTGTTTTTT
NA | TRBJ2-3 | TRBV5-1 | TRBD2 | CASIPGLAYADTQYF | TGCGCCAGCATTCCGGGACTAGCTTATGCAGATACGCAGTATTTT
once | TRBJ2-7 | TRBV5-6 | TRBD1 | CASSLGDRSSGEQYF | TGTGCCAGCAGCTTGGGGGACAGGTCCTCGGGGGAGCAGTACTTC
NA | TRBJ2-1 | TRBV27 | TRBD2 | CASSSPLAGTYNEQFF | TGTGCCAGCAGTTCCCCTCTAGCGGGTACCTACAATGAGCAGTTCTTC
NA | TRBJ1-2 | TRBV19 | TRBD1 | CASNPTGKGYGYTF | TGTGCCAGTAACCCGACAGGGAAAGGGTATGGCTACACCTTC
NA | TRBJ2-5 | TRBV12-3/TRBV12-4 | NA | CASSRWGEETQYF | TGTGCCAGCAGCCGTTGGGGGGAAGAGACCCAGTACTTC
once | TRBJ2-6 | TRBV5-1 | NA | CASLLVPGANVLTF | TGCGCCAGCCTTCTGGTTCCAGGGGCCAACGTCCTGACTTTC
NA | TRBJ2-2 | TRBV6-5 | TRBD1 | CASNPRQGAGGELFF | TGTGCCAGCAACCCCCGACAGGGGGCTGGCGGGGAGCTGTTTTTT
NA | TRBJ2-7 | TRBV5-6 | NA | CASSLAVGVNYEQYF | TGTGCCAGCAGCTTGGCTGTGGGAGTTAACTACGAGCAGTACTTC
NA | TRBJ2-3 | TRBV6-1 | TRBD2 | CASSDQREGGDTQYF | TGTGCCAGCAGTGACCAGCGGGAGGGAGGAGATACGCAGTATTTT
NA | TRBJ2-2 | TRBV11-2 | NA | CASSPQGGALAGELFF | TGTGCCAGCAGCCCACAGGGGGGGGCTTTAGCCGGGGAGCTGTTTTTT
NA | TRBJ2-4 | TRBV19 | NA | CASSIIEGNIQYF | TGTGCCAGTAGTATAATAGAGGGAAACATTCAGTACTTC
NA | TRBJ1-2 | TRBV2 | NA | CASRRGAQGYTF | TGTGCCAGCAGGCGGGGAGCCCAGGGCTACACCTTC
NA | TRBJ1-1 | TRBV15 | NA | CATSPHGQGRDEAFF | TGTGCCACCAGCCCTCATGGGCAGGGACGGGATGAAGCTTTCTTT
NA | TRBJ1-1 | TRBV6-6 | NA | CASSNSRVLNTEAFF | TGTGCCAGCAGTAACTCCAGGGTCCTTAACACTGAAGCTTTCTTT
NA | TRBJ1-6 | TRBV7-8 | NA | CASSSGALNSPLHF | TGTGCCAGCAGCTCAGGGGCCCTAAATTCACCCCTCCACTTT
NA | TRBJ2-1 | TRBV6-2/TRBV6-3 | TRBD1 | CASSEERTGGYNEQFF | TGTGCCAGCAGTGAGGAAAGGACAGGGGGCTACAATGAGCAGTTCTTC
NA | TRBJ1-2 | TRBV7-3 | TRBD1 | CASSLTFQGDGYTF | TGTGCCAGCAGCTTAACGTTTCAGGGGGATGGCTACACCTTC
NA | TRBJ2-1 | TRBV7-2 | TRBD2 | CASSLGLPSGGMSQFF | TGTGCCAGCAGCTTAGGATTACCTAGCGGGGGGATGAGCCAGTTCTTC
NA | TRBJ2-5 | TRBV3-1/TRBV3-2 | TRBD1 | CASRDRGPQETQYF | TGTGCCAGCCGGGACAGGGGACCACAAGAGACCCAGTACTTC
NA | TRBJ1-2 | TRBV28 | TRBD1 | CASSPTGSSYGYTF | TGTGCCAGCAGTCCGACAGGGAGTAGCTATGGCTACACCTTC